The clone carrying this T cell receptor (beta chain) has only one observation. What it binds is not known. Here immunoSEQ multiplex PCR was the method, and the copy in TCRdb shows in-frame clones only, minus some. The sample carries fewer than 200,000 clones, roughly 90% recorded once. This sample stems from a study of cytomegalovirus exposure and HLA in healthy donors. Study as a whole: Per a later analysis, the roughly 700 first-cohort and 120 or so validation repertoires shared one platform.

This CDR3 region has 17 residues. Germline V gene sequence: CDR1 SGHDT, CDR2 YYEEEE. V lost 1 base, J lost 0 bases, and 3 bases stayed unmatched. Whole-study findings and limits: Whilst most TCR sequences proved rare, a subset of public TCRs occurred across many donors. A few chains tied to CMV proved CMV antigen-specific in vitro. Researchers counted approximately 160 TCR beta chains as cytomegalovirus-associated.

This chain uses TRBV5-6 with TRBJ2-1; 11 positions agree with TRBD2. The TCR sequence derives from a woman in her 30s in good health and CMV-seronegative. Sequenced material: PBMCs. CDR3 bases: TGTGCCAGCAGCTTGACTAGCGGGGGTAGCTCCTACAATGAGCAGTTCTTC. It is translated as CASSLTSGGSSYNEQFF.